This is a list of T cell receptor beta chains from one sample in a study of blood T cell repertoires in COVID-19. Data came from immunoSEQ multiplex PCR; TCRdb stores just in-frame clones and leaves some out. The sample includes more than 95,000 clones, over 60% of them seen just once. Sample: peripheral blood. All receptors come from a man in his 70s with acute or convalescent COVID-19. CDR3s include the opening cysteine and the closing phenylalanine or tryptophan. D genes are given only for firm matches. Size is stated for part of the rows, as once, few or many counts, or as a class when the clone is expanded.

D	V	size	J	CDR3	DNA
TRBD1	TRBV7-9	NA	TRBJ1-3	CASSAQSTGAGNTIYF	TGTGCCAGCAGCGCCCAATCGACAGGGGCTGGAAACACCATATATTTT
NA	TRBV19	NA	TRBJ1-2	CASSSRGGGTPSGYTF	TGTGCCAGTAGTTCCCGGGGGGGCGGAACTCCCTCGGGCTACACCTTC
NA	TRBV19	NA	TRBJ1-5	CASIPTGEGNQPQHF	TGTGCCAGTATCCCGACTGGGGAGGGCAATCAGCCCCAGCATTTT
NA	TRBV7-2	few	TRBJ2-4	CASSETTGAGNIQYF	TGTGCCAGCAGCGAAACAACAGGGGCGGGGAACATTCAGTACTTC
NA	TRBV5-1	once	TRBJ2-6	CASSDGTPGANVLTF	TGCGCCAGCAGCGACGGGACACCTGGGGCCAACGTCCTGACTTTC
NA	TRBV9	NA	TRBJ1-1	CASSVVGTTGTEAFF	TGTGCCAGCAGCGTAGTTGGCACAACGGGCACTGAAGCTTTCTTT
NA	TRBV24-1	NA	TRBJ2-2	CATSDFRGTGELFF	TGTGCCACCAGTGATTTCCGCGGCACCGGGGAGCTGTTTTTT
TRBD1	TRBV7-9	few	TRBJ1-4	CASRQGAYEKLFF	TGTGCCAGTAGACAGGGGGCTTATGAAAAACTGTTTTTT
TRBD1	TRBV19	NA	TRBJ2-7	CASSPKQGTYEQYF	TGTGCCAGTAGCCCCAAACAGGGGACCTACGAGCAGTACTTC
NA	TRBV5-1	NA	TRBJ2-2	CASNPQGFMNTGELFF	TGCGCCAGCAACCCTCAGGGTTTTATGAACACCGGGGAGCTGTTTTTT
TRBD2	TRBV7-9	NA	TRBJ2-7	CASTGPLGLPSSYEQYF	TGTGCCAGCACCGGGCCGTTGGGACTACCAAGCTCCTACGAGCAGTACTTC
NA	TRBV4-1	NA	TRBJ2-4	CASSQDRGEATKNIQYF	TGCGCCAGCAGCCAAGACCGGGGTGAGGCGACCAAAAACATTCAGTACTTC
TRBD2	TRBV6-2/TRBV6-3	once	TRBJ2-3	CASSATAGDTDTQYF	TGTGCCAGCAGTGCAACAGCGGGGGACACAGATACGCAGTATTTT
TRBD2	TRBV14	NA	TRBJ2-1	CASSQEGRREYNEQFF	TGTGCCAGCAGCCAAGAGGGGCGGCGGGAGTACAATGAGCAGTTCTTC
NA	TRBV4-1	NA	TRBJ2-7	CASSLTGESSYEQYF	TGCGCCAGCAGCTTGACAGGTGAAAGCTCCTACGAGCAGTACTTC
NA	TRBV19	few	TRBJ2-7	CASTTQGGEQYF	TGTGCCAGTACGACCCAGGGTGGCGAGCAGTACTTC
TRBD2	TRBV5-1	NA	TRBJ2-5	CASSPTSGLEETQYF	TGCGCCAGCAGCCCCACTAGCGGTCTGGAAGAGACCCAGTACTTC
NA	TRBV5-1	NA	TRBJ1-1	CASSLAQGENTEAFF	TGCGCCAGCAGCTTGGCTCAGGGTGAGAACACTGAAGCTTTCTTT
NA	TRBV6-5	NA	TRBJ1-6	CATTRVGTSGSPLHF	TGTGCCACCACCAGGGTGGGCACGTCCGGATCACCCCTCCACTTT
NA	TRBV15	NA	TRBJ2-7	CATSRETGDLIYEQYF	TGTGCCACCAGCAGAGAAACGGGGGACCTAATCTACGAGCAGTACTTC
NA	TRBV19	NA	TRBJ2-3	CASSIRDTQYF	TGTGCCAGTAGTATCAGAGATACGCAGTATTTT
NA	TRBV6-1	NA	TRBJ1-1	CASSYGRMNTEAFF	TGTGCCAGCAGTTATGGTAGAATGAACACTGAAGCTTTCTTT
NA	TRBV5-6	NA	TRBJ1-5	CASSQRAGYQPQHF	TGTGCCAGCAGCCAGAGGGCCGGATATCAGCCCCAGCATTTT
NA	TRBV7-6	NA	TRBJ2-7	CASSPQQGTPYGQYF	TGTGCCAGCAGCCCCCAACAGGGCACCCCTTACGGGCAGTACTTC
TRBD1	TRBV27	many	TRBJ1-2	CASSSGQGGSGYTF	TGTGCCAGCAGTTCTGGACAGGGGGGATCTGGCTACACCTTC
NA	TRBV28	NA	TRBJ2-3	CASTGVGRDTQYF	TGTGCCAGTACCGGCGTGGGGAGAGATACGCAGTATTTT
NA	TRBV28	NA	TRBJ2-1	CASSTPAGGPYNEQFF	TGTGCCAGCAGTACCCCTGCGGGCGGTCCCTACAATGAGCAGTTCTTC
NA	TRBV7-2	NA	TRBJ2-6	CASSLAVGQGTSGANVLTF	TGTGCCAGCAGCTTAGCCGTGGGACAAGGAACCTCTGGGGCCAACGTCCTGACTTTC
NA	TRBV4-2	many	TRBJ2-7	CASSQVPKGRFYEQYF	TGTGCCAGCAGCCAAGTTCCTAAGGGGCGCTTCTACGAGCAGTACTTC
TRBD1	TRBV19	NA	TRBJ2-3	CASSQGADTQYF	TGTGCCAGCTCACAGGGGGCAGATACGCAGTATTTT
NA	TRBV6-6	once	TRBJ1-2	CASSQGRGYGYTF	TGTGCCAGCAGCCAAGGGCGCGGGTATGGCTACACCTTC
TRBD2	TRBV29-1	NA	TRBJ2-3	CSVSLTSGPTDTQYF	TGCAGCGTTTCTCTGACTAGCGGCCCGACAGATACGCAGTATTTT
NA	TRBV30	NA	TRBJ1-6	CAGGPSSYNSPLHF	TGTGCCGGGGGACCGAGCTCCTATAATTCACCCCTCCACTTT
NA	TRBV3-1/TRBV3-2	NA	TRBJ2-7	CASSQSSVMGYEQYF	TGTGCCAGCAGCCAAAGTAGCGTTATGGGCTACGAGCAGTACTTC
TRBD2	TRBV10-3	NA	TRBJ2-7	CAISESGRTSYEQYF	TGTGCCATCAGTGAGAGCGGGAGGACCAGCTACGAGCAGTACTTC
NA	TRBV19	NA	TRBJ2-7	CASTGGYEQYF	TGTGCCAGTACCGGGGGCTACGAGCAGTACTTC
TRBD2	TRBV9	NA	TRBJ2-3	CASSRSGSVQDTQYF	TGTGCCAGCAGTCGTAGCGGGAGCGTTCAAGATACGCAGTATTTT
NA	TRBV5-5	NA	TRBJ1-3	CASSLGQANPGNTIYF	TGTGCCAGCAGCTTGGGGCAGGCGAACCCTGGAAACACCATATATTTT
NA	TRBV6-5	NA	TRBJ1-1	CASRAGLNTEAFF	TGTGCCAGCAGAGCAGGGCTGAACACTGAAGCTTTCTTT
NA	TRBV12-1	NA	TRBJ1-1	CASSFEAREIGNTEAFF	TGTGCCAGCAGCTTTGAGGCCAGGGAAATAGGGAACACTGAAGCTTTCTTT
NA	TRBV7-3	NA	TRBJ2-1	CASSLTAGISYNEQFF	TGTGCCAGCAGCTTAACTGCGGGAATCTCATACAATGAGCAGTTCTTC
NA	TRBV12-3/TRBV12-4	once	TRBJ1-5	CASSLRGDQPQHF	TGTGCCAGCAGTTTACGGGGGGATCAGCCCCAGCATTTT
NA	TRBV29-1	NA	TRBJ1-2	CSVGGAEASEGYTF	TGCAGCGTCGGGGGGGCCGAAGCCTCTGAGGGCTACACCTTC
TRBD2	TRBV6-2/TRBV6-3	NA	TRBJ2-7	CASSPTGGAVEQYF	TGTGCCAGCAGCCCTACCGGGGGGGCCGTCGAGCAGTACTTC
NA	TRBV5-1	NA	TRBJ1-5	CASSLGDSSNQPQHF	TGCGCCAGCAGCTTGGGGGACTCCTCAAATCAGCCCCAGCATTTT
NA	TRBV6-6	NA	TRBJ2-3	CASSYSGGHTDTQYF	TGTGCCAGCAGTTACTCGGGCGGACACACAGATACGCAGTATTTT
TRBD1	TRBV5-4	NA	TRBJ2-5	CASSARQGAGLGETQYF	TGTGCCAGCAGCGCCCGACAGGGGGCAGGATTGGGGGAGACCCAGTACTTC
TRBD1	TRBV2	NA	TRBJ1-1	CASEGQMNTEAFF	TGTGCCAGTGAGGGACAGATGAACACTGAAGCTTTCTTT
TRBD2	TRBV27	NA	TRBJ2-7	CASSLNHPGLAGVSIYEQYF	TGTGCCAGCAGTCTTAATCACCCCGGACTAGCGGGAGTAAGTATCTACGAGCAGTACTTC
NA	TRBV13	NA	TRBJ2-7	CASSLGLVRDITYEQYF	TGTGCCAGCAGCTTAGGCCTAGTTAGAGATATAACCTACGAGCAGTACTTC
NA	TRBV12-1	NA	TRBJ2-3	CASSFPRAGRPDTQYF	TGTGCCAGCAGCTTTCCGAGAGCTGGGCGCCCAGATACGCAGTATTTT
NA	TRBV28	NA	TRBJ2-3	CASSLGSTGHLTDTQYF	TGTGCCAGCAGTTTAGGCTCAACAGGACACCTCACAGATACGCAGTATTTT
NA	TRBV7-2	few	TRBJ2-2	CASSFVGGNTGELFF	TGTGCCAGCAGCTTTGTCGGGGGGAACACCGGGGAGCTGTTTTTT
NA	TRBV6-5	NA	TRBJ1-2	CASSYSVQEGYGYTF	TGTGCCAGCAGTTACTCGGTGCAGGAGGGCTATGGCTACACCTTC
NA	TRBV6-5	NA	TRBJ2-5	CASSAAGTQETQYF	TGTGCCAGCAGCGCGGCGGGCACGCAAGAGACCCAGTACTTC
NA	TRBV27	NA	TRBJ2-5	CASSLEGIYQETQYF	TGTGCCAGCAGTTTAGAGGGAATATACCAGGAGACCCAGTACTTC